This TCR beta chain was recorded in a study of radiotherapy plus CTLA-4 blockade in lung cancer. In the study overall: Objective responses were recorded in around 18% of patients, with disease control recorded in 25% to 40%. Study results and caveats: Expansion of tumor-derived TCR clones was observed in blood after radiotherapy plus ipilimumab. How blood T cell clones changed early, along with interferon-beta, reportedly forecast response best.

CTLA-4 blockade with ipilimumab, together with focal radiation, was given to patients with chemo-refractory metastatic non-small-cell lung cancer. Measured with immunoSEQ multiplex PCR; TCRdb has only the in-frame clones, and not every one. The data contain 40,000 or so clones, roughly 60% of them singletons. With regard to this clone: Its specificity is not known.

Specimen: peripheral blood, collected from a patient treated with radiotherapy plus ipilimumab. The sequence was collected from a human donor with non-small cell lung cancer who had a partial response to radiotherapy plus ipilimumab.

CDR3 protein: CARRTADEKLFF. In DNA form, the CDR3 reads TGTGCCAGGCGAACAGCCGATGAAAAACTGTTTTTT. The chain has TRBV2 and TRBJ1-4; D is unresolved. V shed 9 bases and J shed 6 bases, with 11 bases lying between them. CDR3 length: 12 residues. Germline CDR1 and CDR2: SNHLY and FYNNEI.